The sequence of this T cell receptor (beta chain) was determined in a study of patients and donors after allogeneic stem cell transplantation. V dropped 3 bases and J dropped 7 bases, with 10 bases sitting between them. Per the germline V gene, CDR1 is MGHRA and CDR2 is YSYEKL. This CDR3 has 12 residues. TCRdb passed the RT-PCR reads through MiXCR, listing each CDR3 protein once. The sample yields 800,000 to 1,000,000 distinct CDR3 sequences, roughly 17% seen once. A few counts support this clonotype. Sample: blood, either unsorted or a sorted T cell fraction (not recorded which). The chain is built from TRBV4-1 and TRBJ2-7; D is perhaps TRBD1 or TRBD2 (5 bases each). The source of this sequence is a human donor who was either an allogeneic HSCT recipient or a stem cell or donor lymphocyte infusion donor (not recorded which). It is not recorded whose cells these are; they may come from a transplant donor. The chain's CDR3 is CASSHGTVEQYF. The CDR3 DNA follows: TGCGCCAGCAGCCACGGGACCGTAGAGCAGTACTTC.